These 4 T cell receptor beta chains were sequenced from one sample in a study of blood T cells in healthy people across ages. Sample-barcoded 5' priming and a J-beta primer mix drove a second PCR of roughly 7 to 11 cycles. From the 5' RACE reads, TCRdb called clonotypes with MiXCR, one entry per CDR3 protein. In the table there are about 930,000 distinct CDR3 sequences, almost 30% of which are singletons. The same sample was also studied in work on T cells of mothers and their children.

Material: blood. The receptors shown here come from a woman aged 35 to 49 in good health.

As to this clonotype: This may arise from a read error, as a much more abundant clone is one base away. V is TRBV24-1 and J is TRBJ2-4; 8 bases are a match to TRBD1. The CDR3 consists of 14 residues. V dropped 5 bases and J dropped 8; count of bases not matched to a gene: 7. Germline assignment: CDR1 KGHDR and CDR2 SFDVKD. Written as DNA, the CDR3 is TGTGCCACCAGTGCCCGAGGGGGACAGGACATTCAGTACTTC. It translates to CATSARGGQDIQYF.

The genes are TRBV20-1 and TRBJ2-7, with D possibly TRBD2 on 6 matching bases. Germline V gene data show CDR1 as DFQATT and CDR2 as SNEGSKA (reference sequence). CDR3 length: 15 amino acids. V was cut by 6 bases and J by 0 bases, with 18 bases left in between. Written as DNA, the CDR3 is TGCAGTGCACCACCCGGGGGTAGCGGCTCCTACGAGCAGTACTTC. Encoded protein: CSAPPGGSGSYEQYF.

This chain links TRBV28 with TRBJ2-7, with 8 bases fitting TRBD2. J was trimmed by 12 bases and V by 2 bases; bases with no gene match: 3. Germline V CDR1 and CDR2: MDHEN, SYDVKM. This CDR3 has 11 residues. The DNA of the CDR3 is TGTGCCAGCAGTTTAGCGGGGGGCTTGTACTTC. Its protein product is CASSLAGGLYF.

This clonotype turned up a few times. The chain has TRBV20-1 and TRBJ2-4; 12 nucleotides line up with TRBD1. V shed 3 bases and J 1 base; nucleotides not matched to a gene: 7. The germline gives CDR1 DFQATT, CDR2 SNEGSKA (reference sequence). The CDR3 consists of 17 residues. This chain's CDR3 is CSASGTGGPGAKNIQYF. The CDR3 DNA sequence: TGCAGTGCTAGTGGGACAGGGGGCCCGGGGGCCAAAAACATTCAGTACTTC.